A single sample is the source of the 2 T cell receptor beta chains below, sequenced in a study of tumor-infiltrating lymphocytes in oesophageal squamous cell carcinoma. TCRdb reanalysed the PCR reads using MiXCR and keeps one entry per CDR3 protein. The data contain fewer than 25,000 distinct CDR3 sequences, roughly a third of them singletons. The sequencing input was esophageal tumor tissue. These receptors originate from a female donor with esophageal squamous cell carcinoma.

The rearrangement links TRBV5-4 to TRBJ2-7; 9 bases are shared with TRBD2. CDR3 length: 14 amino acids. With 0 bases clipped from V and 7 bases from J, the junction kept 5 bases outside the gene matches. Germline CDR1 is SGHNT and CDR2 is YYREEE (reference sequence). In DNA, the CDR3 is TGTGCCAGCAGCTTGGTAGCGGGAGTGGGTGAGCAGTACTTC. This translates into CASSLVAGVGEQYF.

This chain links TRBV11-2 with TRBJ2-1; 8 nucleotides agree with TRBD1. Germline values: CDR1 SGHAT, CDR2 FQNNGV. The V and J ends lost 2 bases and 4 bases, in that order; junction bases with no gene match: 4. CDR3 length equals 15 residues. The CDR3 region has the DNA TGTGCCAGCAGCTTAATGCAGGGGGCGTACAATGAGCAGTTCTTC. Translated, it gives CASSLMQGAYNEQFF.